This TCR beta chain was observed in a study of T-cell reconstitution after alpha-beta-depleted transplantation in children. Study-wide points: Surviving recipient cells, namely T cells and thymic progenitors, were the source of high day-60 TCRbeta diversity in some patients. It was reported that alpha-beta T cells came from several hundred expanded graft clones (about two months after transplant).

Comment on this clonotype: Antigen: not known.

Unique molecular identifiers were built into the TCRbeta library. TCRdb itself ran the PCR reads through MiXCR, one entry per CDR3 protein. The data hold about 980,000 distinct CDR3 sequences, with around 30% observed a single time. The CDR3 extends over 16 amino acids. Trimming stripped 0 bases from V and 1 base from J, with 10 bases between. Per germline, CDR1 MGHRA and CDR2 YSYEKL. The sequence was collected from a boy less than two years old who had a stem cell transplant for SCID, so the T cells may come from the graft donor. This material consisted of PBMCs, mostly from graft donor cells, taken 360 days after TCRalphabeta/CD19-depleted stem cell transplant. The chain employs TRBV4-1 and TRBJ2-4; D tentatively fits TRBD1 or TRBD2 (6 bases each). CDR3 nucleotide sequence: TGCGCCAGCAGCCAAGATCCGGGGGCGGCCAAAAACATTCAGTACTTC. Translated: CASSQDPGAAKNIQYF.